This TCR beta chain stems from a study of blood T cell repertoires in COVID-19. Study-wide context: There were acute and convalescent COVID-19 samples, and they came from the United States, Italy and Spain. T cells, B-cell-depleted T cells, or PBMCs provided the cDNA or gDNA that served as material.

In the original processing: Amplification from reference gene primers served as the basis for estimated nucleated cell counts. Assay used: immunoSEQ multiplex PCR; TCRdb lists only in-frame clones, some missing. The DNA was the basis for D and trimming; V, J and clone size are from that table. The table has over 400,000 clones, roughly 88% seen once. This clone was picked up one time. Germline CDR1 is SNHLY and CDR2 is FYNNEI. CDR3 length: 16 amino acids. The V gene lost 0 bases and the J gene lost 0 bases, with 9 bases spanning the gap. Sequencing was done on a sample of peripheral blood. The V call is TRBV2, the J call TRBJ1-3; no firm D call. The TCR was taken from a woman between 25 and 40 years old with active or convalescent COVID-19. The CDR3 protein is CASSEAARLSGNTIYF. The CDR3 DNA is TGTGCCAGCAGTGAAGCAGCCAGGCTCTCTGGAAACACCATATATTTT.